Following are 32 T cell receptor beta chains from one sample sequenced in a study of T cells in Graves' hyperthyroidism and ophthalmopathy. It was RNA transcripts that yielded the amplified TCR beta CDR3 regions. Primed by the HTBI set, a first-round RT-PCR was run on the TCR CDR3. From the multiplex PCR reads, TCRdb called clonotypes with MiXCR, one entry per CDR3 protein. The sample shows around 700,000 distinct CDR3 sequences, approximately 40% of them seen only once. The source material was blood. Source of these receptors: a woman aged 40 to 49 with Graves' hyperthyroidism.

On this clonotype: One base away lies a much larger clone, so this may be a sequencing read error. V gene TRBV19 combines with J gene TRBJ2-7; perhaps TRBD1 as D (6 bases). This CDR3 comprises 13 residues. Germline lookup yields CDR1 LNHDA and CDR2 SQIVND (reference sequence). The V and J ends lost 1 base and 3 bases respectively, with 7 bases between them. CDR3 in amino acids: CASSIGGGYEQYF. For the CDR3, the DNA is TGTGCCAGTAGTATAGGAGGGGGCTACGAGCAGTACTTC. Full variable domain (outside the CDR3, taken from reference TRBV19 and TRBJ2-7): DGGITQSPKYLFRKEGQNVTLSCEQNLNHDAMYWYRQDPGQGLRLIYYSQIVNDFQKGDIAEGYSVSREKKESFPLTVTSAQKNPTAFYLCASSIGGGYEQYFGPGTRLTVT.

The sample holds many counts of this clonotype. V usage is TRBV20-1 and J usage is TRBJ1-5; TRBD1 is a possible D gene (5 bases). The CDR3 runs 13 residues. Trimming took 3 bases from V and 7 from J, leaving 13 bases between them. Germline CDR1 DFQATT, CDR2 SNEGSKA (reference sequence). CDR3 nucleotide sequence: TGCAGTGCTAGTGTGGGGCTCGTACAGCCCCAGCATTTT. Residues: CSASVGLVQPQHF.

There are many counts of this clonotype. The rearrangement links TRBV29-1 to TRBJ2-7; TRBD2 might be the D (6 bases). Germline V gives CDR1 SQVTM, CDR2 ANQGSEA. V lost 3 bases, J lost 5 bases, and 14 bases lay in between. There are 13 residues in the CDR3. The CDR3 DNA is TGCAGCGTTGAGGTACCGGAGGGAAACGAGCAGTACTTC. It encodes CSVEVPEGNEQYF.

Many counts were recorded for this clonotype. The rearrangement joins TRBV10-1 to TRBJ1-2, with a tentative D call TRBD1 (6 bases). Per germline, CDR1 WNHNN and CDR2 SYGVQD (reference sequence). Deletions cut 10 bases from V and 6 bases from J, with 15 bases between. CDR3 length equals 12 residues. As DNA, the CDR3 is TGCGCCACATTTGGACAGAGCGATGGCTACACCTTC. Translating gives CATFGQSDGYTF.

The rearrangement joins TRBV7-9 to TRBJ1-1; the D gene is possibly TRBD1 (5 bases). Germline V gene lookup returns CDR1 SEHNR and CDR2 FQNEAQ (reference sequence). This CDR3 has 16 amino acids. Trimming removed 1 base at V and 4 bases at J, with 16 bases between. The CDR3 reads CASSLGSGTLSTEAFF. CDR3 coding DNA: TGTGCCAGCAGCTTAGGAAGTGGGACGTTGAGCACTGAAGCTTTCTTT.

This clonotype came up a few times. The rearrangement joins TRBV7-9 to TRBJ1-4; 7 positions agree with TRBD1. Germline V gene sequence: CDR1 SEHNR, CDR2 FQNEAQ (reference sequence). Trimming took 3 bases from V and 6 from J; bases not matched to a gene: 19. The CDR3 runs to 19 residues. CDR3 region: CASSFPEPGTVGTDEKLFF. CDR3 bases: TGTGCCAGCAGCTTCCCGGAGCCCGGGACAGTTGGAACCGATGAAAAACTGTTTTTT. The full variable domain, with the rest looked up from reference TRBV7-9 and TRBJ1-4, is DTGVSQNPRHKITKRGQNVTFRCDPISEHNRLYWYRQTLGQGPEFLTYFQNEAQLEKSRLLSDRFSAERPKGSFSTLEIQRTEQGDSAMYLCASSFPEPGTVGTDEKLFFGSGTQLSVL.

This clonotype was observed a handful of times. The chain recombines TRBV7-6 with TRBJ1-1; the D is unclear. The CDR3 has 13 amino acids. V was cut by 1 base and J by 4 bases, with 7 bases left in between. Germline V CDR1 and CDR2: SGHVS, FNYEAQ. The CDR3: CASSLGEFTEAFF. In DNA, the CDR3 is TGTGCCAGCAGCTTAGGGGAGTTCACTGAAGCTTTCTTT.

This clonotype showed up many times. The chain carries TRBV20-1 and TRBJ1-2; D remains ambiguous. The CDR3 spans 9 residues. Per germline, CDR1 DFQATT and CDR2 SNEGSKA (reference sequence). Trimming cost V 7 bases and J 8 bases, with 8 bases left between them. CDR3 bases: TGCAGTGTCCTCCACGGCTACACCTTC. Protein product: CSVLHGYTF.

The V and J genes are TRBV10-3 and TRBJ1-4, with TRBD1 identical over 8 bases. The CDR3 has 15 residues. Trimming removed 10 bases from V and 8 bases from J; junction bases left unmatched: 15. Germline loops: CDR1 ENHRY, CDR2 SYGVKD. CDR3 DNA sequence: TGTGCCAGCAGGCCTGGGCAGGGGGCGAACGAAAAACTGTTTTTT. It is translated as CASRPGQGANEKLFF.

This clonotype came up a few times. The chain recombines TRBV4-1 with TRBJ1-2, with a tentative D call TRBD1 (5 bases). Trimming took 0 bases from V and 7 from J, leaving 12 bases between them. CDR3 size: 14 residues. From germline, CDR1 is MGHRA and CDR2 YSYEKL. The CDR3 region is CASSQEGGDPGYTF. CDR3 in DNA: TGCGCCAGCAGCCAAGAAGGAGGGGACCCTGGCTACACCTTC.

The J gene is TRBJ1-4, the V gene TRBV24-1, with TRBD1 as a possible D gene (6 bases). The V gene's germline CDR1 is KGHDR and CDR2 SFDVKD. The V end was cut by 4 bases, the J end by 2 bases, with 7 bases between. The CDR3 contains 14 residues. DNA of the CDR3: TGTGCCACCAGTGAGACAGGCACTAATGAAAAACTGTTTTTT. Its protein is CATSETGTNEKLFF.

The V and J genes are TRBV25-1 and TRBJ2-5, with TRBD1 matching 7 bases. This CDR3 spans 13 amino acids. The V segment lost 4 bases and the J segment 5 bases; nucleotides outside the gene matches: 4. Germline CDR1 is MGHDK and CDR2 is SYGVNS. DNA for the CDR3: TGTGCCAGCAGTGGGACAGGCGTGGAGACCCAGTACTTC. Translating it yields CASSGTGVETQYF.

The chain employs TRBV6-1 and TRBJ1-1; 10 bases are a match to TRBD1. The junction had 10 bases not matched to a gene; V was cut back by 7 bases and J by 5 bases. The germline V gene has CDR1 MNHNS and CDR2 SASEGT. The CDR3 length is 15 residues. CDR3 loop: CASTGFWDRGTEAFF. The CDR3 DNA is TGTGCCAGCACTGGGTTTTGGGACAGGGGAACTGAAGCTTTCTTT.

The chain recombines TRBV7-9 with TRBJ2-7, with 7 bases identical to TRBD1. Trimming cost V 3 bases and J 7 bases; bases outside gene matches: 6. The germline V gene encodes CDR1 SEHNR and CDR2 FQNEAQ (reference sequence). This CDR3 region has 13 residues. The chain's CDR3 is CASSFSGGWEQYF. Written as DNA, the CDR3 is TGTGCCAGCAGCTTTTCAGGGGGATGGGAGCAGTACTTC. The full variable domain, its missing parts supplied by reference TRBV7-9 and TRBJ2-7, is DTGVSQNPRHKITKRGQNVTFRCDPISEHNRLYWYRQTLGQGPEFLTYFQNEAQLEKSRLLSDRFSAERPKGSFSTLEIQRTEQGDSAMYLCASSFSGGWEQYFGPGTRLTVT.

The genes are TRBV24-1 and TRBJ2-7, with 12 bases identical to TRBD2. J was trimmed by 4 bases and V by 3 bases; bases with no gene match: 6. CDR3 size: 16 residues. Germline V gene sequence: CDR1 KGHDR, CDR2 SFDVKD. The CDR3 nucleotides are TGTGCCACCAGTGATGCCCCTAGCGGGGGGGGATACGAGCAGTACTTC. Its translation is CATSDAPSGGGYEQYF.

CDR3 bases: TGCGCCAGCAGCCAAGGGGGCGGGGCCATCTACGAGCAGTACTTC. Encoded protein: CASSQGGGAIYEQYF. J is TRBJ2-7 and V is TRBV10-1, with a possible D match to TRBD1 (7 bases). The CDR3 is 15 residues long. Germline CDR1 is WNHNN and CDR2 is SYGVQD (reference sequence). V gave up 6 bases and J gave up 3 bases, with 18 bases separating them.

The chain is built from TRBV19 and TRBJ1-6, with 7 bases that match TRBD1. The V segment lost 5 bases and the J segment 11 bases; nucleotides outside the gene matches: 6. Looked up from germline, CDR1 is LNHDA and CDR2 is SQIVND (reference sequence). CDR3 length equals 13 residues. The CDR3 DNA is TGTGCCAGTAGTCCCCGGACAGGAACACCCCTCCACTTT. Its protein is CASSPRTGTPLHF.

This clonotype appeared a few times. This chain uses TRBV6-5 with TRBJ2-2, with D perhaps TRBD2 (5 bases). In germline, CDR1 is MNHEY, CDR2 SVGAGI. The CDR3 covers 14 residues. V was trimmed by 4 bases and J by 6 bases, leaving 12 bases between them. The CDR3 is CASSFSWESGELFF. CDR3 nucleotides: TGTGCCAGCAGTTTTAGCTGGGAGTCCGGGGAGCTGTTTTTT.

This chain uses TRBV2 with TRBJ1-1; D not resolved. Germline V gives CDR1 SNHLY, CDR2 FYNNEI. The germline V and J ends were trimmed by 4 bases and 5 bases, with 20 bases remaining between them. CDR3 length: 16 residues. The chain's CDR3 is CASSGSSRGEPTEAFF. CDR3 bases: TGTGCCAGCAGTGGGTCTTCACGCGGGGAGCCGACTGAAGCTTTCTTT.

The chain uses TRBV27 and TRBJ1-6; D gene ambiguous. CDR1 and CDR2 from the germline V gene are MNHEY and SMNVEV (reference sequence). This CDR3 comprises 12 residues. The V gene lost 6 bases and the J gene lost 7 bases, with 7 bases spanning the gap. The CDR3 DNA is TGTGCCAGCAGGGGCAACAATTCACCCCTCCACTTT. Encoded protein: CASRGNNSPLHF.

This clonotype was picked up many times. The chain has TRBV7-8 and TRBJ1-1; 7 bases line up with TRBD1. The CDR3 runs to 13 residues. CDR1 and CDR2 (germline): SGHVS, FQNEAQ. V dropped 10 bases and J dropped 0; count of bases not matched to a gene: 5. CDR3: CATKQGMNTEAFF. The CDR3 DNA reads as TGTGCCACCAAACAGGGGATGAACACTGAAGCTTTCTTT.

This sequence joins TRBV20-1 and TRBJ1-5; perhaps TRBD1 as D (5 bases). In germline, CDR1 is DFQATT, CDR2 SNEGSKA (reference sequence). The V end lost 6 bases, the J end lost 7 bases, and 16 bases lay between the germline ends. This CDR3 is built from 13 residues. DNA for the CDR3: TGCAGTGCCCTGAGGGGTCCGGGGCAGCCCCAGCATTTT. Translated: CSALRGPGQPQHF.

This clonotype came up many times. The CDR3 here is CASSRTSGGALSSYEQYF. The DNA of the CDR3 is TGTGCCAGCAGCAGGACTAGCGGGGGGGCCCTCAGCTCCTACGAGCAGTACTTC. The J gene is TRBJ2-7, the V gene TRBV7-8, with 15 bases aligning to TRBD2. Losses at the gene ends were 5 bases for V and 0 bases for J; bases not matched to a gene: 8. CDR3 size: 18 residues. Germline CDR1 is SGHVS and CDR2 is FQNEAQ.

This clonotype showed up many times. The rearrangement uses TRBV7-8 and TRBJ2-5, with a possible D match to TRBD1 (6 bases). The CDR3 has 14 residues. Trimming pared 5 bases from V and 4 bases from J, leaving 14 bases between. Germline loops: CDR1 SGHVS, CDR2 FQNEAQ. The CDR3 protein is CASSPLTGLETQYF. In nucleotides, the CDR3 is TGTGCCAGCAGCCCACTGACAGGTTTAGAGACCCAGTACTTC.

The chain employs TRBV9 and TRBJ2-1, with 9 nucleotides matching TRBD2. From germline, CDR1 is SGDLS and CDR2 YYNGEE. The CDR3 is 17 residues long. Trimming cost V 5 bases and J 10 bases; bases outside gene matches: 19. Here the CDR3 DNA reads TGTGCCAGCAGTAATAGCAGGGCTAGCGGGGACCTCGGGGAGCAGTTCTTC. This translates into CASSNSRASGDLGEQFF.

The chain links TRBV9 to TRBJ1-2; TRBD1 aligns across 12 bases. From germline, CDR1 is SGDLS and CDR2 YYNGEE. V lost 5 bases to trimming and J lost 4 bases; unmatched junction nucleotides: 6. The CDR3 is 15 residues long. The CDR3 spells CASRGTGGTLYGYTF. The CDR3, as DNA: TGTGCCAGCAGGGGGACAGGGGGCACCCTCTATGGCTACACCTTC.

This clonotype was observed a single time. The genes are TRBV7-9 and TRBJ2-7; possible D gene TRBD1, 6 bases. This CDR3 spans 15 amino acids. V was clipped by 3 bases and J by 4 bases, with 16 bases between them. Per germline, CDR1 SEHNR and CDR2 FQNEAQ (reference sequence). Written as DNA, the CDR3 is TGTGCCAGCAGCTTGCCAGGGGACCCGAGGTACGAGCAGTACTTC. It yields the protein CASSLPGDPRYEQYF.

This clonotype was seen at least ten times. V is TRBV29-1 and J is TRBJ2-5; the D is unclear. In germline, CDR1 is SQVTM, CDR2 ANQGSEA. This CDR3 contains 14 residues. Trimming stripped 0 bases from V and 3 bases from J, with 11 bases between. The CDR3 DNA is TGCAGCGTTGAAGATAGTGGGCTGGAAGAGACCCAGTACTTC. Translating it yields CSVEDSGLEETQYF.

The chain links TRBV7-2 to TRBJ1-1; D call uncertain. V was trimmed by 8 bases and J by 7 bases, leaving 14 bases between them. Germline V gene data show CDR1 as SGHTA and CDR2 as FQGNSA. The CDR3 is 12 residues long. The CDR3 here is CASGVEGGEAFF. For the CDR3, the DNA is TGTGCCAGCGGGGTGGAGGGCGGTGAAGCTTTCTTT.

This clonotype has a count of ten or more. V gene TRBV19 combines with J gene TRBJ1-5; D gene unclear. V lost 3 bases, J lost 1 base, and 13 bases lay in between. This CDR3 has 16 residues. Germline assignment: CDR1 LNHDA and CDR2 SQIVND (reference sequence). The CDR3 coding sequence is TGTGCCAGTAGTATGGGTTTGGGGATAAGCAATCAGCCCCAGCATTTT. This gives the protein CASSMGLGISNQPQHF.

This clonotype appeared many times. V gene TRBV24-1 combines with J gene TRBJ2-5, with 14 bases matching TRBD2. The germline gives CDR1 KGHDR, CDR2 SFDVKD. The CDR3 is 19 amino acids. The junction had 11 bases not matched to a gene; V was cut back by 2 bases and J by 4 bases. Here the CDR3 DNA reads TGTGCCACCAGTGATTCAGGACTAGCGGGAGGCCCATTTGCAGAGACCCAGTACTTC. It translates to CATSDSGLAGGPFAETQYF.

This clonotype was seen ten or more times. The CDR3 DNA sequence: TGTGCCAGCAGCGAACCGCAGAGGGTCTATGGCTACACCTTC. Its translation: CASSEPQRVYGYTF. The chain is built from TRBV7-2 and TRBJ1-2; D is undetermined. This CDR3 contains 14 residues. Germline V gene data show CDR1 as SGHTA and CDR2 as FQGNSA. V shed 5 bases and J shed 4 bases, with 14 bases lying between them.